This T cell receptor (beta chain) came from a study of cytomegalovirus exposure and HLA in healthy donors. Germline-derived CDR1 and CDR2 are MNHEY and SMNVEV (reference sequence). V trimming: 5 bases; J trimming: 6 bases; junction bases outside the gene matches: 15. The CDR3 contains 17 residues. General study results and limits: Trimming of TCR beta V- and J-genes showed a link, identified in a later analysis, to a missense DCLRE1C variant. DRB1 showed the most TCR associations and HLA-C the fewest in a later analysis, as rates varied by HLA locus. The CMV antigen specificity of three CMV-associated chains was confirmed through in vitro analysis. Later, an analysis found that common viral pathogens appeared to be linked with several of the most significant clusters.

This clone was seen only a few times. As yet, its antigen is unknown. PCR was performed using 60 Vbeta and 13 Jbeta primers. Assay: immunoSEQ multiplex PCR; the TCRdb copy retains only in-frame clones and omits some. The top ten clones hold 1.5% to 2% of a sample with under 150,000 clones, approximately 85% of them seen once. The chain uses TRBV27 and TRBJ1-2, with 10 bases matching TRBD1. The material sequenced was PBMCs. This receptor was obtained from a boy between 10 and 17 years old in good health and CMV-seronegative. CDR3 nucleotide sequence: TGTGCCAGCAGTCCGACGAAAGGGACAGGGGAGGGTCATGGCTACACCTTC. Protein product: CASSPTKGTGEGHGYTF.